This TCR beta chain originates from a study of shared clonotypes between healthy human individuals (TCRdb year 2020). With respect to the entire study: A few men and a couple of women, aged 18 to 49 years, made up the cohort. The study deeply sequenced blood TCR repertoires of about 5 healthy adults to estimate repertoire size and the extent of clonotype sharing between individuals. To increase sequencing depth and limit assay-specific biases, TCR repertoire library preparation and sequencing were carried out by different laboratories using diverse techniques. Per donor, leukapheresis produced somewhere between about 0.8 and 9.5 billion PBMCs. For each donor, three plates each were used for CD4 naive and CD4 memory, two plates were used for CD8 naive, and one plate was used for CD8 memory.

The donors were healthy, HIV-negative adults who had no recently reported acute infections or vaccinations. All donors were Caucasian adults living in Nashville, Tennessee, USA. CD4+ T cells were enriched through magnetic negative selection, after which naive cells were positively selected on CD45RA and the remaining negative fraction served as the memory subset. After blood collection by leukapheresis, PBMCs were isolated using Ficoll-Histopaque density gradient centrifugation and then cryopreserved in the vapor phase of liquid nitrogen. Purity and quantity of every magnetically sorted T cell population were checked by analytical flow cytometry. Genomic DNA was isolated from every sorted fraction and measured by UV absorbance on a Nanodrop 2000c. The research as a whole found: When a handful of donors were compared, the shared fraction of clonotypes was 5% to 6.5% for naive CD4, about 4% for naive CD8, more than 2% for memory CD4, and roughly 0.43% for memory CD8. Clonotypes shared by all four sorted-subset donors showed higher generation probabilities than non-shared clonotypes. Sampling was limited to blood, and TCR repertoires in tissue likely differ from TCR repertoires in blood. Pairwise subsampling led to the expectation that sequencing depth would affect the degree of clonotype sharing among donors. Rarefaction of sorted-subset datasets indicated incomplete sequencing despite the large sequencing depth. Estimated clonotype richness was generally larger for naive than for memory subsets. The genetic and exposure-history diversity represented was limited by the small number of donors.

Using the deep immunoSEQ assay, multiplex PCR amplified TCR CDR3 regions from genomic DNA. Extracted genomic DNA from each cell subset was spread evenly across all wells of several immunoSEQ 96-well plates, with each plate serving as a replicate. For sorted subsets, about 0.2 ug genomic DNA, equal to about 30,000 T cell genomes, was loaded into each replicate PCR. Purified libraries were quantified with a Qubit 3.0 fluorometer, sized on a Bioanalyzer 2100, and re-quantified with the KAPA Library Quantification kit. Every immunoSEQ 96-well plate was sequenced on a dedicated single-read 150-cycle Illumina NextSeq 550 flow cell. The original pipeline was this. The immunoSEQ output contained only junctional sequences without quality scores, so filtering could not match that applied to full-length reads. To assign V/J genes and CDR3, sequences were annotated using PyIR, a Python wrapper for IgBLAST v1.9, with IMGT germline references. Reads were filtered out if the reads had weak V/J assignments (E-value above 1e-6), no CDR3, stop codons, out-of-frame junctions, or ambiguous translated residues. A V3J clonotype was defined by an identical inferred V gene, J gene, and CDR3 amino acid sequence. To compute the percentage overlap between repertoires, the number of shared unique clonotypes was divided by the size of the smaller repertoire. RTK rarefaction, the Chao1 estimator, and Recon v2.1 estimates of unobserved clonotypes were used to assess repertoire richness. Generation probabilities were computed with OLGA for all TCRbeta clonotypes obtained by the gDNA method from several donors. Not all clones reach the TCRdb copy of this immuneACCESS table, which keeps in-frame sequences only. Checked studies attribute under half of the gap to unresolved V genes and leave the rest unexplained. That table supplies the V and J calls and clone size; D and trimming were determined from the DNA. Present in this sample are hundreds of thousands of clones, about 74% of which were seen just once. The ten largest account for 10% of the sample.

This clone was picked up one time. What this receptor recognizes is not known. The input lacks base qualities; no much larger clone sits a single base away. CDR1 MNHEY and CDR2 SMNVEV were looked up in the germline V gene (reference sequence). Here V drops 5 bases and J drops 7 bases, and the junction holds 7 bases not matched to any gene. The CDR3 starts with the cysteine, ends with the phenylalanine, and has 15 residues. Only the CDR3 part of the read is kept: 45 bases, read in frame from the first base. Sequencing used memory CD4+ T cells sorted from blood. What the cell subset or site label conveys for this sample: CD45RA-negative fraction. This sequence uses TRBV27 and TRBJ2-4; TRBD2 fits 11 bases in the junction. The source is a man aged 25 to 40 in good health. The CDR3 amino acid sequence is: CASSSSGRASNIQYF. The nucleotide sequence reads TGTGCCAGCAGTAGTAGCGGGAGGGCCTCTAACATTCAGTACTTC.